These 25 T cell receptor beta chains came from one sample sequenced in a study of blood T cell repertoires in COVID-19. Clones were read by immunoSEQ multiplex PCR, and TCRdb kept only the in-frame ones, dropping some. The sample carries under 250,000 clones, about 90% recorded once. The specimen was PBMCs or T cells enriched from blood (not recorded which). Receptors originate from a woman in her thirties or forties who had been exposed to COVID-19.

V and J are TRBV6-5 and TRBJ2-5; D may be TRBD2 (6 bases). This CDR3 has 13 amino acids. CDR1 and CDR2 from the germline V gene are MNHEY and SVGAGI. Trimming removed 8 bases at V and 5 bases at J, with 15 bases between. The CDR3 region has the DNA TGTGCCAGCCGTTTAGCGGTTTTCGAGACCCAGTACTTC. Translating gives CASRLAVFETQYF.

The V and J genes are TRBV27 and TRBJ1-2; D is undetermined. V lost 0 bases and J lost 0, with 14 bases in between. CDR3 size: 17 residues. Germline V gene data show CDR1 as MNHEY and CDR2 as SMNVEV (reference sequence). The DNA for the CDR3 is TGTGCCAGCAGTTTATCGTACGGAGTCCGAGCTAACTATGGCTACACCTTC. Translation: CASSLSYGVRANYGYTF.

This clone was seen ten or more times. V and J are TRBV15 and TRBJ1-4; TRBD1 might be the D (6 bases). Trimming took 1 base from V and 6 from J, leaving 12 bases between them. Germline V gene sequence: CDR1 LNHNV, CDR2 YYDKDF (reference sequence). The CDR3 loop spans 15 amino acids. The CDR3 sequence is CATSRGTGRDEKLFF. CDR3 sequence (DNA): TGTGCCACCAGCAGAGGAACAGGGAGGGATGAAAAACTGTTTTTT.

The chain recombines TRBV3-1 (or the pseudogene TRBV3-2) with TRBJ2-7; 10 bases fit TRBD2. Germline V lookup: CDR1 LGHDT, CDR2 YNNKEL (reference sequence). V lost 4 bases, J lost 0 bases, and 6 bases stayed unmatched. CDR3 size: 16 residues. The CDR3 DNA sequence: TGTGCCAGCAGCCGCCTGACTAGCGGGTCCTCCTACGAGCAGTACTTC. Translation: CASSRLTSGSSYEQYF.

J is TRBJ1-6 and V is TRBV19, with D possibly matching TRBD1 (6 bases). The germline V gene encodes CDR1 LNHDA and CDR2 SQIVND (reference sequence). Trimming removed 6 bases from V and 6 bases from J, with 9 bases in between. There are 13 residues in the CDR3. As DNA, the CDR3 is TGTGCCAGTAGCGACAGGTCTAATTCACCCCTCCACTTT. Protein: CASSDRSNSPLHF.

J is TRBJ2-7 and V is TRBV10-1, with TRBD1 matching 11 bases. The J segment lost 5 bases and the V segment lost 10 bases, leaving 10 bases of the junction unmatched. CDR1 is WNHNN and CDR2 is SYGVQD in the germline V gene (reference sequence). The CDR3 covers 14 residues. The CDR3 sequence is CATQWTGGYHEQYV. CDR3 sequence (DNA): TGCGCCACCCAATGGACAGGGGGCTACCACGAGCAGTACGTC.

CDR3 sequence reads: CASSLVGRTGETQYF. The CDR3 bases are TGTGCCAGCAGCTTAGTGGGCAGGACTGGGGAGACCCAGTACTTC. V and J are TRBV7-2 and TRBJ2-5; TRBD2 might be the D (5 bases). CDR3 size: 15 residues. V lost 1 base and J lost 5, with 14 bases in between. Germline CDR1 reads SGHTA; CDR2 reads FQGNSA.

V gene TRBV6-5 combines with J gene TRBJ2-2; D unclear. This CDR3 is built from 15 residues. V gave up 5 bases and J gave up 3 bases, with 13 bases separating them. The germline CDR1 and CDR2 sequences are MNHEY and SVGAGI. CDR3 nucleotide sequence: TGTGCCAGCAGTAAACCCTCTCGGGACACCGGGGAGCTGTTTTTT. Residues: CASSKPSRDTGELFF.

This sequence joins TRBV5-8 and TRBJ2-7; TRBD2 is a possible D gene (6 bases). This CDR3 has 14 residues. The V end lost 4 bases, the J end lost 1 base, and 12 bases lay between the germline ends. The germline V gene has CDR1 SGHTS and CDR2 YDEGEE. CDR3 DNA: TGTGCCAGCAGCCAGGGACTTGCTTCCTACGAGCAGTACGTC. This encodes CASSQGLASYEQYV.

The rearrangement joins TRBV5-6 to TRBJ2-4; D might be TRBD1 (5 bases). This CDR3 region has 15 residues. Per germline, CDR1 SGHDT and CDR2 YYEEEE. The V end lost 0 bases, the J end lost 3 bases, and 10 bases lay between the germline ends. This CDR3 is CASSLAGINKNIQYF. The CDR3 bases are TGTGCCAGCAGCTTGGCAGGGATTAACAAAAACATTCAGTACTTC.

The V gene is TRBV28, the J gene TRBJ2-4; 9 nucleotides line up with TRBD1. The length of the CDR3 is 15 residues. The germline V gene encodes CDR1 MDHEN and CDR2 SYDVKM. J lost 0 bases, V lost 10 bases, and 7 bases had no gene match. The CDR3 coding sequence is TGTGCCACCGGTGGACAGGGGCAAGCCAAAAACATTCAGTACTTC. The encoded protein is CATGGQGQAKNIQYF.

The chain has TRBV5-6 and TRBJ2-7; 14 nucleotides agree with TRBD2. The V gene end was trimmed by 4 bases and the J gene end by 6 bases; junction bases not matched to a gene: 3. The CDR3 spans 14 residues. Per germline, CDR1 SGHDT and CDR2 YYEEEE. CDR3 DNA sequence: TGTGCCAGCAGCCCCGGACTAGCGGGGGGCGAGCAGTACTTC. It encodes CASSPGLAGGEQYF.

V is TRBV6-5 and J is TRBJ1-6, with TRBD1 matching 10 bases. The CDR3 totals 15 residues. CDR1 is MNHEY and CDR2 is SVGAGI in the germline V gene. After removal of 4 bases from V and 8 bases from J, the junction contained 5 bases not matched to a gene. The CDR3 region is CASSSSGTGDSPLHF. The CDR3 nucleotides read TGTGCCAGCAGTTCATCCGGGACAGGGGATTCACCCCTCCACTTT.

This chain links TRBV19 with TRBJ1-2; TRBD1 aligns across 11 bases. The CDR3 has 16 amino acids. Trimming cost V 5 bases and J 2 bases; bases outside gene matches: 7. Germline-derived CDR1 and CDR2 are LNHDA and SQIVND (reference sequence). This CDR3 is CASSVRDRGKNYGYTF. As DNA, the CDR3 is TGTGCCAGTAGTGTCCGGGACAGGGGGAAGAACTATGGCTACACCTTC. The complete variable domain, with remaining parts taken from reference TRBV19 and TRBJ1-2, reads DGGITQSPKYLFRKEGQNVTLSCEQNLNHDAMYWYRQDPGQGLRLIYYSQIVNDFQKGDIAEGYSVSREKKESFPLTVTSAQKNPTAFYLCASSVRDRGKNYGYTFGSGTRLTVV.

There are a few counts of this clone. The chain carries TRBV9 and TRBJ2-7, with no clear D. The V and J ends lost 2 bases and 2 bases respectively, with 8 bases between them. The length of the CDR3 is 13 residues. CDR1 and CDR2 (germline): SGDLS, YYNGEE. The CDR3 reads CASSVGLAYEQYF. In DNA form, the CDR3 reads TGTGCCAGCAGCGTCGGGTTAGCCTACGAGCAGTACTTC.

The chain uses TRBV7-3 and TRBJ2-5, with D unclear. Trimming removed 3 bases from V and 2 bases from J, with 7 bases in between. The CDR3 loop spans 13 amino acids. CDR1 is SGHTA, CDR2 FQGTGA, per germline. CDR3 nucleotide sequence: TGTGCCAGCAGCTTGTCTAGTCAAGAGACCCAGTACTTC. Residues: CASSLSSQETQYF.

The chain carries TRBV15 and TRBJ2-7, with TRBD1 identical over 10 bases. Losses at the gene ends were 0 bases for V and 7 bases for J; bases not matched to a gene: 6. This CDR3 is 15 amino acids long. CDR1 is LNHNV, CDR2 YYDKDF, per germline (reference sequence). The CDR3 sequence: CATSRDRQGAREQYV. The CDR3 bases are TGTGCCACCAGCAGAGATCGACAGGGGGCGCGGGAGCAGTACGTC.

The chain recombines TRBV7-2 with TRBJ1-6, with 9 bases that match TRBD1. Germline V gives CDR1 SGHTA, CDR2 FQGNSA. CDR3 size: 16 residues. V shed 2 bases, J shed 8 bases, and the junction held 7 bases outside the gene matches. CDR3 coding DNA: TGTGCCAGCAGCTTAATGGGGGGACAGGGTGATTCACCCCTCCACTTT. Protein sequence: CASSLMGGQGDSPLHF.

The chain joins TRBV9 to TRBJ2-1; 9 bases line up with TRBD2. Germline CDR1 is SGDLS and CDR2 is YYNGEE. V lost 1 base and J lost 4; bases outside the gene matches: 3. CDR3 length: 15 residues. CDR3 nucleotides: TGTGCCAGCAGCGTACTAGCGGGAAAGTACAATGAGCAGTTCTTC. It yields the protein CASSVLAGKYNEQFF.

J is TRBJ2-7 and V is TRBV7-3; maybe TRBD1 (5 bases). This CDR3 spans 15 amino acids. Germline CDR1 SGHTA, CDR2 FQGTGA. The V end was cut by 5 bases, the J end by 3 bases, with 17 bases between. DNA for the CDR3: TGTGCCAGCAGCCATGGGTACGAAGGGGACTACGAGCAGTACGTC. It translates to CASSHGYEGDYEQYV.

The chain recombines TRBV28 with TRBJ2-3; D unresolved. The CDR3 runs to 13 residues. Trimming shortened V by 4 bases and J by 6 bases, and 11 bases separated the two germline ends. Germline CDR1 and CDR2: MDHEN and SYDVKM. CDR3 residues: CASSSTQRDTQYF. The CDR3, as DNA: TGTGCCAGCAGTTCTACGCAGAGGGATACGCAGTATTTT. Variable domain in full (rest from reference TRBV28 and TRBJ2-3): DVKVTQSSRYLVKRTGEKVFLECVQDMDHENMFWYRQDPGLGLRLIYFSYDVKMKEKGDIPEGYSVSREKKERFSLILESASTNQTSMYLCASSSTQRDTQYFGPGTRLTVL.

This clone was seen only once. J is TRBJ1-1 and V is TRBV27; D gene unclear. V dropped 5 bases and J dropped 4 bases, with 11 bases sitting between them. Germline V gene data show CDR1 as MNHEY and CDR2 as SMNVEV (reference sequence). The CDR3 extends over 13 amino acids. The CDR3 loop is CASSAGRTTEAFF. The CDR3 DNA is TGTGCCAGCAGTGCGGGGAGGACCACTGAAGCTTTCTTT.

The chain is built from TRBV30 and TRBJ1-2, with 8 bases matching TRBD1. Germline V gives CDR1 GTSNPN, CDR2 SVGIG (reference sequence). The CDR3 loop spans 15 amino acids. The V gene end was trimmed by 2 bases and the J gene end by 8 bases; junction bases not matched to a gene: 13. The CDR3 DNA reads TGTGCCTGGAGTCTAACGAACAGGGGGGTACGAGGCTACACCTTC. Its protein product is CAWSLTNRGVRGYTF.

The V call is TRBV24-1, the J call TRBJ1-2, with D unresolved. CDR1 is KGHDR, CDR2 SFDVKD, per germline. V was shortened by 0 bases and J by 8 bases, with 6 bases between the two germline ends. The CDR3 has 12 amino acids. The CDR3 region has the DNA TGTGCCACCAGTGATTTGGCGGCCGGCTACACCTTC. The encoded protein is CATSDLAAGYTF.

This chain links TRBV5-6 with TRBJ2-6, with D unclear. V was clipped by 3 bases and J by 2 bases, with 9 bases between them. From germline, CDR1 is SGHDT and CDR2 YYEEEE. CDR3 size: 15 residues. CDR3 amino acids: CASSYVQAGANVLTF. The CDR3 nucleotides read TGTGCCAGCAGCTATGTCCAGGCTGGGGCCAACGTCCTGACTTTC.